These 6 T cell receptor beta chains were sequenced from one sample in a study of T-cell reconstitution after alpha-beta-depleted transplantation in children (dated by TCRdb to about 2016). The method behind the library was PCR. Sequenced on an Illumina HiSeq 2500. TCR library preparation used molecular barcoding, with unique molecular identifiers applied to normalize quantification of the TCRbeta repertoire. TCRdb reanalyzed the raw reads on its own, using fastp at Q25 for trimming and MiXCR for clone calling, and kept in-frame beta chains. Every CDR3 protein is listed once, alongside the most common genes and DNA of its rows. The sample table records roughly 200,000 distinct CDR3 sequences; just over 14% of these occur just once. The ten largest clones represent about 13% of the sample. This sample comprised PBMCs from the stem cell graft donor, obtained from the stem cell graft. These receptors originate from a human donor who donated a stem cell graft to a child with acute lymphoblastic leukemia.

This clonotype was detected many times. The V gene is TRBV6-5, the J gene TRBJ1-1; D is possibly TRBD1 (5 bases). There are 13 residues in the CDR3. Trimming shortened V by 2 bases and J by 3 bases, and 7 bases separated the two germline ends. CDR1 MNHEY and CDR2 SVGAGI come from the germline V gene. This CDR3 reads CASSYARDTEAFF. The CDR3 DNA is TGTGCCAGCAGTTACGCCAGGGACACTGAAGCTTTCTTT.

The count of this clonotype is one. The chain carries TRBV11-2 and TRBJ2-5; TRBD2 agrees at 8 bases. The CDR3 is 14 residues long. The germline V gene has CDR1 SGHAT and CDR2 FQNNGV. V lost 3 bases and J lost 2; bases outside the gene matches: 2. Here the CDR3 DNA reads TGTGCCAGCAGCTTGACTAGCGCTCAAGAGACCCAGTACTTC. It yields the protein CASSLTSAQETQYF.

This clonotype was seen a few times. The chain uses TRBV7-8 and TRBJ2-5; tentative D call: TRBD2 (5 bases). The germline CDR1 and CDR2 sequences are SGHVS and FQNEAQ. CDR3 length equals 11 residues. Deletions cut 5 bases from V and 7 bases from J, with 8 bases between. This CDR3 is CASSRRGTQYF. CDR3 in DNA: TGTGCCAGCAGCCGCCGGGGGACCCAGTACTTC.

CDR3 in amino acids: CASTNDLSTDTQYF. CDR3 coding DNA: TGCGCCAGCACCAATGACCTGAGCACAGATACGCAGTATTTT. The J gene is TRBJ2-3, the V gene TRBV5-1; D not resolved. V lost 6 bases, J lost 0 bases, and 11 bases lay in between. CDR3 length: 14 amino acids. Germline V gene sequence: CDR1 SGHRS, CDR2 YFSETQ. The full variable domain, rest sourced from reference TRBV5-1 and TRBJ2-3, is KAGVTQTPRYLIKTRGQQVTLSCSPISGHRSVSWYQQTPGQGLQFLFEYFSETQRNKGNFPGRFSGRQFSNSRSEMNVSTLELGDSALYLCASTNDLSTDTQYFGPGTRLTVL.

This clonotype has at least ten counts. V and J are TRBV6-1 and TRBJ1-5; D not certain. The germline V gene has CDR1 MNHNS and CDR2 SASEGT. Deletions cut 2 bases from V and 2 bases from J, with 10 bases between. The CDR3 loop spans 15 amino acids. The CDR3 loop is CASSESGEGNQPQHF. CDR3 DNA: TGTGCCAGCAGTGAAAGTGGAGAAGGCAATCAGCCCCAGCATTTT.

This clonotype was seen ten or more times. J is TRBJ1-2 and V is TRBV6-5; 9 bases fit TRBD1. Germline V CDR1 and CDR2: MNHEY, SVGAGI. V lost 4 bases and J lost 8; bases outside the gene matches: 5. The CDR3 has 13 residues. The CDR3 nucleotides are TGTGCCAGCAGTTCTACAGGGGGCGGAGGCTACACCTTC. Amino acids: CASSSTGGGGYTF.